The rows below give T cell receptor beta chains drawn from one sample of a study of spatial heterogeneity in lung cancer. Each CDR3 protein is one row after TCRdb ran MiXCR on the 5' RACE reads. The sample has about 3,600 distinct CDR3 sequences, around 5.1% seen once. The sequenced sample was lung tumor tissue, obtained at surgery. These receptors all come from a female donor with early-stage non-small cell lung cancer. CDR3s include the opening cysteine and the closing phenylalanine or tryptophan. The order of the fields is clone size, J gene, V gene, D gene, CDR3 DNA, CDR3 protein. A D gene is named only where the DNA matches it firmly. For some rows the clone size is stated as once, few or many, or as a class when expanded; others skip it.

>many|TRBJ1-1|TRBV27|NA
TGTGCCAGCAGTCCAGACTGGACGAGGGCTGAAGCTTTCTTT
CASSPDWTRAEAFF
>many|TRBJ1-1|TRBV6-2/TRBV6-3|NA
TGTGCCAGCGGGGCGCGGACAACGAACACTGAAGCTTTCTTT
CASGARTTNTEAFF
>many|TRBJ2-7|TRBV7-2|TRBD1
TGTGCCAGCAGCACCCGGACAGGTCTCGAGCAGTACTTC
CASSTRTGLEQYF
>many|TRBJ2-2|TRBV20-1|TRBD2
TGCAGTGCTAGCCATCGTAGCGGGGGGCCACGTACCGGGGAGCTGTTTTTT
CSASHRSGGPRTGELFF
>once|TRBJ2-3|TRBV5-4|NA
TGTGCAAGAAGCTTGCAAGAAAAAGATACGAAGTATTTT
CARSLQEKDTKYF
>many|TRBJ2-5|TRBV7-7|NA
TGTGCCAGCAGCTTAGGCGGGGGCAACCAAGAGACCCAGTACTTC
CASSLGGGNQETQYF
>few|TRBJ2-7|TRBV27|TRBD1
TGTGCCAGCAGTTTCAGACAGGGCTACGAGCAGTACTTC
CASSFRQGYEQYF
>medium-sized|TRBJ1-6|TRBV20-1|TRBD1
TGCAGTGCCGGACAGGGGGTTTCGAATCGGTCACCCCTCCACTTT
CSAGQGVSNRSPLHF
>medium-sized|TRBJ2-7|TRBV29-1|TRBD2
TGCAGCGCAGATAGGGCCGGGAGGTACGAGCAGTACTTC
CSADRAGRYEQYF
>few|TRBJ2-1|TRBV7-3|NA
TGTGCCAGCAGCTCGTGGACAGATTCATACAATGAGCAGTTCTTC
CASSSWTDSYNEQFF
>many|TRBJ1-4|TRBV9|NA
TGTGCCAGCAGAGGGGGGGATGAAAAACTGTTTTTT
CASRGGDEKLFF
>NA|TRBJ2-5|TRBV5-1|NA
TGCGCCAGCAGCTTGGTAGGAAGCCAAGAGACCCAGTACTTC
CASSLVGSQETQYF
>medium-sized|TRBJ2-3|TRBV7-2|NA
TGTGCCAGCAGCCTGGGATGGGGGCTCAACACAGATACGCAGTATTTT
CASSLGWGLNTDTQYF
>medium-sized|TRBJ1-5|TRBV10-2|TRBD1
TGCGCCAGCAGGGAGGCAGGGGGTCAGCAGCCCCAGCATTTT
CASREAGGQQPQHF
>many|TRBJ2-7|TRBV18|TRBD1
TGTGCCAGCTCACCAGGACAGGGGGCAATGGAGCAGTACTTC
CASSPGQGAMEQYF
>medium-sized|TRBJ1-2|TRBV7-2|NA
TGTGCCAGCAGCTTAGCCCACGGGGTTCCCGGTAACTATGGCTACACCTTC
CASSLAHGVPGNYGYTF
>NA|TRBJ1-1|TRBV14|NA
TGTGCCAGCAGCCAAAACCTCAACACGGGAATTGAAGCTTTCTTT
CASSQNLNTGIEAFF
>NA|TRBJ2-5|TRBV11-3|TRBD2
TGTGCCAGCAGCTTTGGCCTAGCGGGGTCTCAAGAGACCCAGTACTTC
CASSFGLAGSQETQYF
>many|TRBJ2-7|TRBV11-1|TRBD1
TGTGCCAGCAGCTTAGGGGACAGGGGGCGCGAGCAGTACTTC
CASSLGDRGREQYF
>many|TRBJ2-3|TRBV9|TRBD2
TGTGCCAGCAGCGTAAGTCCAGCGGGGGGGATGGATACGCAGTATTTT
CASSVSPAGGMDTQYF
>many|TRBJ2-1|TRBV10-3|NA
TGTGCCACCAGATTGCTGGGCAATGAGCAGTTCTTC
CATRLLGNEQFF
>medium-sized|TRBJ2-1|TRBV5-4|TRBD2
TGTGCCAGGAGGACTAGCGGCTACAATGAGCAGTTCTTC
CARRTSGYNEQFF
>many|TRBJ2-7|TRBV20-1|TRBD2
TGCAGTGCTACAGGACTAGCGGGGGGCGAGCAGTACTTC
CSATGLAGGEQYF
>medium-sized|TRBJ2-7|TRBV27|NA
TGTGCCAGCAGTTTTGACAGAGCCGAACTACACGAGCAGTACTTC
CASSFDRAELHEQYF
>medium-sized|TRBJ2-4|TRBV4-2|TRBD2
TGTGCCAGCAGCCCTAGCGGGGGGCGGTGGTATCAGTACTTC
CASSPSGGRWYQYF
>many|TRBJ2-1|TRBV11-2|NA
TGTGCCAGCAGCTCAATGTCGGTCGGTGAGCAGTTCTTC
CASSSMSVGEQFF
>many|TRBJ1-2|TRBV7-8|NA
TGTGCCAGCAGCCTAGGCGCCCAGGGATATGGCTACACCTTC
CASSLGAQGYGYTF
>NA|TRBJ2-1|TRBV2|NA
TGTGCCAGCCGACAGGGACTTGGCTGGAATGAGCAGTTCTTC
CASRQGLGWNEQFF
>medium-sized|TRBJ1-2|TRBV29-1|NA
TGCAGCGTTGGCTCGCGGGGATGGGGCTACACCTTC
CSVGSRGWGYTF
>many|TRBJ2-4|TRBV20-1|NA
TGCAGTGCTCACAGGAGGGAGAAAAACATTCAGTACTTC
CSAHRREKNIQYF
>medium-sized|TRBJ1-5|TRBV7-2|NA
TGTGCCAGCAGCTTAGAATACAGAAGGCCTGGGCAGCCCCAGCATTTT
CASSLEYRRPGQPQHF
>NA|TRBJ2-5|TRBV10-2|NA
TGCGCCAGCAGGAAAGGACCCGAAGCCCAAGAGACCCAGTACTTC
CASRKGPEAQETQYF
>few|TRBJ2-1|TRBV11-2|NA
TGTGCCAGCAGCTTAGATTATCCACAGAAGCAGTTCTTC
CASSLDYPQKQFF
>many|TRBJ1-1|TRBV7-2|NA
TGTGCCAGCAGCTTAGCGTATGGGGGTGCTTTCTTT
CASSLAYGGAFF
>many|TRBJ2-1|TRBV20-1|TRBD2
TGCAGTGCTCCTATTGGACTAGCGGTTACAAATGAGCAGTTCTTC
CSAPIGLAVTNEQFF
>many|TRBJ2-1|TRBV20-1|NA
TGCAGTGCTCAAGCTAAAAGCTCCTACAATGAGCAGTTCTTC
CSAQAKSSYNEQFF
>many|TRBJ2-1|TRBV7-9|NA
TGTGCCAGCAGCTCCCCGGTCGCAGGGCATGCTGAGCAGTTCTTC
CASSSPVAGHAEQFF